This T cell receptor (beta chain) was identified in a study of CD8+ T cells in alopecia areata. Background on the study: The authors scored treated patients' severity by affected scalp percentage. General study findings and limits: A large proportion of expanded lesional clones were detected persisting in scalp and blood during tofacitinib.

Indicated treatment: oral pan-JAK inhibitor, 5-10 mg twice daily. PBMCs served as the source from which CD4+ and CD8+ T cells were sorted. The count of this clone is one. What it binds is not known. CDR3 length: 14 amino acids. The trim removed 2 bases at V and 2 bases at J, leaving 3 bases unmatched. Germline-derived CDR1 and CDR2 are SQVTM and ANQGSEA. Sequencing used cDNA as its template, made by extracting RNA and reverse transcribing it. Profiled with immunoSEQ multiplex PCR; TCRdb holds only in-frame clones, not every one. The sample includes roughly 280,000 clones, about 60% of them seen just once.

The chain has TRBV29-1 and TRBJ2-1; 7 bases are shared with TRBD2. Sequenced here: CD4+ T cells sorted from blood, sampled at week 52, from a patient treated with tofacitinib. This clonotype was obtained from a human donor with alopecia areata. In DNA, the CDR3 is TGCAGCGTTGAACTAGCGGACGCCTACAATGAGCAGTTCTTC. This sequence encodes CSVELADAYNEQFF.